This record looks at one T cell receptor (beta chain) sequence and its context. Its antigen is currently unknown. This sample is part of a study of long-term antiretroviral therapy in people with HIV. Broader study findings: There were no data on ART adherence, viral resistance or therapy changes, a gap that limits inferences about post-ART repertoire changes. HIV repertoires spanned tighter CDR3 length ranges than controls did.

V dropped 7 bases and J dropped 0 bases, with 10 bases sitting between them. The length of the CDR3 is 13 residues. Germline lookup yields CDR1 MNHEY and CDR2 SVGAGI. Researchers report immunoSEQ v3.0 was run at survey level. Sequencing was performed with immunoSEQ multiplex PCR; in TCRdb, only in-frame clones are kept and a portion is missing. The sample holds about 17,000 clones, 79% seen once. The specimen comprised unsorted PBMCs, sampled at the start of antiretroviral therapy. The receptor was isolated from a young man with HIV. This chain uses TRBV6-5 with TRBJ2-7; maybe TRBD1 (5 bases). CDR3 region: CASTRQLSYEQYF. CDR3 nucleotides: TGTGCCAGCACCAGACAGCTCTCCTACGAGCAGTACTTC.